This T cell receptor beta chain was sequenced in a study of blood T cells in healthy people across ages. Germline V gene sequence: CDR1 PRHDT, CDR2 FYEKMQ (reference sequence). V gave up 4 bases and J gave up 3 bases, with 16 bases separating them. This CDR3 spans 17 amino acids. A sample-barcoded 5' primer and a J-beta primer mix were used in a second PCR of roughly 6 to 12 cycles. Each of the cDNA molecules was tagged by a template-switch adaptor with 12 random nucleotides. TCRdb used MiXCR to reprocess the 5' RACE reads, holding one entry per CDR3 protein. This repertoire shows about 1.4 million distinct CDR3 sequences, approximately 63% found once; its top ten account for 5.5% to 8%.

Sequenced input: blood. This receptor was taken from a man between 18 and 29 years old in good health. The V gene is TRBV13, the J gene TRBJ2-6, with a tentative D call TRBD1 (6 bases). The CDR3 coding sequence is TGTGCCAGCAGCTCGGGACCGACAGGCTATGGGGCCAACGTCCTGACTTTC. Encoded protein: CASSSGPTGYGANVLTF.